This T cell receptor beta chain was documented in a study of blood T cell repertoires in COVID-19 (dated by TCRdb to between 2020 and 2021). In the study overall: Samples covering the acute and convalescent phases of COVID-19 were provided by collaborators in the United States, Italy and Spain. Sample metadata almost always included a de-identified subject ID, COVID-19 status, age in years and sex. Subjects who had been exposed to COVID-19, were actively infected with it, or had recovered from it provided the deeply sampled blood TCRbeta repertoires that made up the dataset. The repertoires were released in a freely available public database meant as a resource for research on the immune response to SARS-CoV-2. Where available, HLA class I and class II types were obtained from metadata supplied by the sample provider rather than from assay-based typing. The material from the prospective study consisted of cDNA or gDNA derived from T cells, B-cell-depleted T cells, or PBMCs. The samples were drawn from the first 160 participants of the ongoing ImmuneRACE study and from 950 to 1,500 subjects provided by 6 global collaborators. The full study reports these points: The quantity of clinical and demographic metadata differed by source and by participant and was supplied without curation.

The immunoSEQ Assay, a bias-controlled multiplex PCR, was used to amplify TCRbeta CDR3 regions from genomic DNA. On the study's bioinformatics: Nucleated cell counts per sample were estimated from amplification of reference gene primers within the assay. Sequence reads were collapsed and filtered to measure the absolute abundance of every unique TCRbeta CDR3 rearrangement. For each sample, productive Simpson clonality was calculated by taking the square root of Simpson's diversity index across productive rearrangements. As stored in TCRdb, this immuneACCESS dataset retains in-frame rearrangements with V and J assigned. A fraction of the clones does not appear; measured against another copy, unresolved V genes explain less than half of the discrepancy, and the remainder lacks a known reason. That table is the source of V, J and clone size, and D and trimming were worked out from the DNA. The sample has 210,000 or so clones on record, about 90% of them singletons. The ten largest clones take up 9.5% to 15% of the sample.

This clone was found a few times. Its specific antigen is unknown. No per-base quality is available; no much larger clone lies one base away. Trimming removed 5 bases from V and 0 bases from J, leaving 11 bases between the germline ends. From the cysteine up to the phenylalanine, the CDR3 has a length of 14 residues. The read is trimmed to its CDR3 DNA, 42 bases read in frame from base 1. Taken from the germline V gene, the CDR1 and CDR2 loops are SGHVS and FNYEAQ. Another Seattle source contributed samples from volunteer blood donors who had recovered from COVID-19. Whole blood was collected in K2EDTA tubes by collaborating institutions according to the institutions' own protocols. For TCRbeta analysis, collaborators shipped samples in one of three forms: frozen whole blood, isolated PBMCs, or DNA extracted from either of those sample types.

The receptor chain draws on TRBV7-6 and TRBJ2-7; no D gene call is confident. This TCR was recovered from a woman in her late teens or twenties who had recovered from COVID-19. The sample was peripheral blood. The CDR3 protein is CASSLSVGSYEQYF. The bases read TGTGCCAGCAGCCTCTCGGTCGGCTCCTACGAGCAGTACTTC.